Below, 21 T cell receptor beta chains from the same sample are listed, as sequenced in a study of radiotherapy plus CTLA-4 blockade in lung cancer. The repertoire was sequenced with immunoSEQ multiplex PCR; TCRdb's copy has only in-frame clones and lacks some. The table records roughly 54,000 clones, approximately 84% of them present only once. The sample here was peripheral blood, taken from a patient treated with radiotherapy plus ipilimumab. These receptors came from a human donor with non-small cell lung cancer whose response to radiotherapy plus ipilimumab could not be evaluated.

CDR3 bases: TGCAGCGTTGCGTGGGGAGGACCCTACAATGAGCAGTTCTTC. It yields the protein CSVAWGGPYNEQFF. The chain joins TRBV29-1 to TRBJ2-1; D may be TRBD2 (6 bases). The length of the CDR3 is 14 residues. Trimming shortened V by 4 bases and J by 2 bases, and 12 bases separated the two germline ends. The germline V gene has CDR1 SQVTM and CDR2 ANQGSEA.

The chain recombines TRBV29-1 with TRBJ2-7; 9 bases fit TRBD1. CDR1 and CDR2 (germline): SQVTM, ANQGSEA. This CDR3 comprises 13 residues. V lost 3 bases, J lost 4 bases, and 4 bases stayed unmatched. In nucleotides, the CDR3 is TGCAGCGTTGAGGGGACAGGGAGGTACGAGCAGTACTTC. Residues: CSVEGTGRYEQYF.

The chain combines TRBV14 with TRBJ1-1; no clear D gene. The CDR3 totals 17 residues. V was pared by 1 base and J by 4 bases, with 19 bases between. Per germline, CDR1 SGHDN and CDR2 FVKESK. The CDR3 sequence is CASSQVITAVSSTEAFF. CDR3 nucleotide sequence: TGTGCCAGCAGCCAAGTAATAACGGCGGTCTCAAGCACTGAAGCTTTCTTT.

The chain recombines TRBV19 with TRBJ1-2, with D possibly TRBD1 on 6 matching bases. V dropped 4 bases and J dropped 4 bases, with 16 bases sitting between them. Germline CDR1 LNHDA, CDR2 SQIVND (reference sequence). The CDR3 has 15 residues. The CDR3 DNA sequence: TGTGCCAGTAGTACCTCCAGACAGGTGGCCTATGGCTACACCTTC. Translation: CASSTSRQVAYGYTF.

The chain joins TRBV6-1 to TRBJ2-1; 9 nucleotides match TRBD1. V was pared by 7 bases and J by 6 bases, with 7 bases of the junction left unmatched. The CDR3 totals 14 residues. The germline gives CDR1 MNHNS, CDR2 SASEGT. CDR3 in amino acids: CASTPGTGFNEQFF. Written as DNA, the CDR3 is TGTGCCAGCACCCCCGGGACAGGGTTCAATGAGCAGTTCTTC.

The CDR3 DNA follows: TGTGCCAGCAGCGGGGAGGTGGCTAGCGGGAATACAGATACGCAGTATTTT. It translates to CASSGEVASGNTDTQYF. The rearrangement joins TRBV9 to TRBJ2-3; TRBD2 matches 9 bases. V was clipped by 3 bases and J by 3 bases; unmatched bases: 11. The CDR3 runs 17 residues. CDR1 and CDR2 from the germline V gene are SGDLS and YYNGEE.

The chain has TRBV6-1 and TRBJ2-7, with D possibly matching TRBD2 (6 bases). The CDR3 totals 15 residues. Trimming took off 2 bases at V and 0 bases at J, with 11 bases between the two ends. Germline assignment: CDR1 MNHNS and CDR2 SASEGT. The CDR3 DNA reads TGTGCCAGCAGTGAATTCCGGACTACCTCCTACGAGCAGTACTTC. Amino acid sequence: CASSEFRTTSYEQYF.

The genes are TRBV27 and TRBJ2-1, with 8 nucleotides matching TRBD1. CDR3 size: 15 residues. V lost 5 bases to trimming and J lost 5 bases; unmatched junction nucleotides: 8. From germline, CDR1 is MNHEY and CDR2 SMNVEV (reference sequence). CDR3 in amino acids: CASSLQGALNNEQFF. CDR3 in DNA: TGTGCCAGCAGTCTCCAGGGGGCGCTGAACAATGAGCAGTTCTTC.

The rearrangement links TRBV11-2 to TRBJ1-2; D remains unclear. CDR3 length: 11 amino acids. V lost 6 bases to trimming and J lost 4 bases, with 6 bases between them. CDR1 and CDR2 from the germline V gene are SGHAT and FQNNGV. The CDR3 region has the DNA TGTGCCAGCAGTGAGGGCTATGGCTACACCTTC. Its protein is CASSEGYGYTF.

This rearrangement joins TRBV11-1 to TRBJ1-5; TRBD1 is a possible D gene (6 bases). The CDR3 covers 15 residues. CDR1 is SGHAT and CDR2 is FQDESV in the germline V gene (reference sequence). V was cut by 5 bases and J by 0 bases, with 11 bases left in between. CDR3 sequence (DNA): TGTGCCAGCAGCCAAGACAGGTTTAGCAATCAGCCCCAGCATTTT. It is translated as CASSQDRFSNQPQHF.

The chain recombines TRBV6-1 with TRBJ1-2; 11 bases map to TRBD1. The CDR3 contains 16 residues. V lost 2 bases and J lost 8; bases outside the gene matches: 10. From germline, CDR1 is MNHNS and CDR2 SASEGT. CDR3 amino acids: CASSENWQDRGQGYTF. CDR3 bases: TGTGCCAGCAGTGAAAATTGGCAGGACAGGGGGCAGGGCTACACCTTC.

To note about this clone: The junction departs from germline at one end; a sequencing error may be responsible. The J gene is TRBJ2-2, the V gene TRBV29-1, with D perhaps being TRBD1 or TRBD2 (6 bases each). Germline V gives CDR1 SQVTM, CDR2 ANQGSEA. This CDR3 is built from 17 residues. The CDR3 sequence is CSVEGTIAETNTGELFF. CDR3 bases: TGCAGCGTGGAAGGGACAATAGCGGAGACGAACACCGGGGAGCTGTTTTTT.

V and J are TRBV2 and TRBJ2-3; TRBD2 aligns across 13 bases. Germline CDR1 and CDR2: SNHLY and FYNNEI. Trimming removed 2 bases from V and 4 bases from J; junction bases left unmatched: 6. The CDR3 is 17 amino acids. This chain's CDR3 is CASSETGLAGVPDTQYF. The CDR3, as DNA: TGTGCCAGCAGTGAAACTGGACTAGCGGGAGTCCCAGATACGCAGTATTTT.

The V gene is TRBV19, the J gene TRBJ2-4; 7 positions match TRBD2. J was trimmed by 7 bases and V by 5 bases; bases with no gene match: 5. CDR1 LNHDA and CDR2 SQIVND come from the germline V gene (reference sequence). The CDR3 loop spans 13 amino acids. CDR3 nucleotide sequence: TGTGCCAGTAGTGTGACTAGCTCCAACATTCAGTACTTC. The encoded protein is CASSVTSSNIQYF.

The chain recombines TRBV9 with TRBJ1-2; TRBD1 matches at 7 bases. Germline lookup yields CDR1 SGDLS and CDR2 YYNGEE. J was trimmed by 8 bases and V by 5 bases; bases with no gene match: 9. CDR3 length: 13 residues. The DNA of the CDR3 is TGTGCCAGCAGTGACAGGGTTCGGGAGGGCTACACCTTC. This gives the protein CASSDRVREGYTF.

This chain connects TRBV5-1 to TRBJ2-1; 8 bases align to TRBD1. The V and J ends lost 5 bases and 6 bases, in that order; junction bases with no gene match: 28. The CDR3 is 21 residues long. Germline V CDR1 and CDR2: SGHRS, YFSETQ. The CDR3 spells CASSLLGIGTGAKWEVNEQFF. The CDR3 bases are TGCGCCAGCAGTCTCCTTGGGATAGGGACAGGAGCAAAATGGGAGGTCAATGAGCAGTTCTTC.

The V gene is TRBV19, the J gene TRBJ2-1; perhaps TRBD1 as D (6 bases). Deletions cut 2 bases from V and 4 bases from J, with 12 bases between. The CDR3 runs 15 residues. Looked up from germline, CDR1 is LNHDA and CDR2 is SQIVND (reference sequence). DNA for the CDR3: TGTGCCAGTAGTATAAGGACAGCGAATTACAATGAGCAGTTCTTC. Translating it yields CASSIRTANYNEQFF. The complete variable domain, with remaining parts taken from reference TRBV19 and TRBJ2-1, reads DGGITQSPKYLFRKEGQNVTLSCEQNLNHDAMYWYRQDPGQGLRLIYYSQIVNDFQKGDIAEGYSVSREKKESFPLTVTSAQKNPTAFYLCASSIRTANYNEQFFGPGTRLTVL.

V usage is TRBV6-6 and J usage is TRBJ1-1; TRBD1 agrees at 9 bases. Germline-derived CDR1 and CDR2 are MNHNY and SVGAGI (reference sequence). This CDR3 region has 16 residues. V dropped 4 bases and J dropped 0; count of bases not matched to a gene: 6. This chain's CDR3 is CASSSGTGRMNTEAFF. The DNA for the CDR3 is TGTGCCAGCAGTTCCGGGACAGGGAGGATGAACACTGAAGCTTTCTTT.

The gene calls are TRBV28 and TRBJ1-2; perhaps TRBD1 as D (5 bases). V was clipped by 4 bases and J by 4 bases, with 10 bases between them. The CDR3 has 13 residues. Germline CDR1 reads MDHEN; CDR2 reads SYDVKM. In DNA, the CDR3 is TGTGCCAGCAGTTGGGCGGGGGGCTATGGCTACACCTTC. Its protein product is CASSWAGGYGYTF.

The V gene is TRBV4-1, the J gene TRBJ1-5; weak D call: TRBD1 (6 bases). Deletions cut 0 bases from V and 5 bases from J, with 14 bases between. This CDR3 has 16 residues. The germline gives CDR1 MGHRA, CDR2 YSYEKL. The chain's CDR3 is CASSQEGEQGYQPQHF. CDR3 bases: TGCGCCAGCAGCCAAGAGGGAGAACAGGGATATCAGCCCCAGCATTTT.

The chain joins TRBV5-1 to TRBJ1-1; TRBD1 aligns across 8 bases. CDR1 and CDR2 from the germline V gene are SGHRS and YFSETQ. J lost 5 bases, V lost 4 bases, and 13 bases had no gene match. This CDR3 spans 16 amino acids. Written as DNA, the CDR3 is TGCGCCAGCAGCCTTGCATACAGGGGGAGGAAAACTGAAGCTTTCTTT. It yields the protein CASSLAYRGRKTEAFF.